Below are 15 T cell receptor beta chains sequenced from a single sample in a study of blood T cell repertoires in COVID-19. The data were produced by immunoSEQ multiplex PCR, yet TCRdb's version contains in-frame clones alone and is incomplete. The table includes some 200,000 clones, approximately 87% detected once. The sample taken for sequencing was PBMCs or T cells enriched from blood (not recorded which). These receptors all come from a woman between 50 and 59 years old in a cohort exposed to, infected with or recovered from COVID-19 (not recorded which).

The chain recombines TRBV10-3 with TRBJ2-2; TRBD1 aligns across 11 bases. Germline CDR1 is ENHRY and CDR2 is SYGVKD. The CDR3 is 15 amino acids. Unmatched junction bases numbered 3, after V lost 4 bases and J lost 5 bases. CDR3 in DNA: TGTGCCATCAGTGGGGACAGGGGGAGAACCGGGGAGCTGTTTTTT. It is translated as CAISGDRGRTGELFF.

The V gene is TRBV5-4, the J gene TRBJ2-7; 11 bases align to TRBD1. V lost 1 base to trimming and J lost 7 bases; unmatched junction nucleotides: 10. This CDR3 is built from 16 residues. In germline, CDR1 is SGHNT, CDR2 YYREEE (reference sequence). The DNA for the CDR3 is TGTGCCAGCAGCTTGAGTGGAGGACAGGGGGCTGGAGAGCAGTACTTC. Protein: CASSLSGGQGAGEQYF.

The chain uses TRBV27 and TRBJ1-6; D gene unclear. The CDR3 is made up of 12 amino acids. The germline CDR1 and CDR2 sequences are MNHEY and SMNVEV (reference sequence). Trimming pared 6 bases from V and 13 bases from J, leaving 13 bases between. The CDR3 coding sequence is TGTGCCAGCAGAGGTTCCGGAGGTCCCCTCCACTTT. It is translated as CASRGSGGPLHF.

In DNA, the CDR3 is TGCGCCAGCAGCCAACGCGGGGGGACCGGGGAGCTGTTTTTT. The encoded protein is CASSQRGGTGELFF. The genes are TRBV4-3 and TRBJ2-2, with 8 bases identical to TRBD2. After removal of 2 bases from V and 5 bases from J, the junction contained 1 base not matched to a gene. Per the germline V gene, CDR1 is LGHNA and CDR2 is YSLEER. This CDR3 comprises 14 residues.

J is TRBJ1-2 and V is TRBV5-5; D not resolved. CDR1 is SGHKS and CDR2 is YYEKEE in the germline V gene (reference sequence). The CDR3 has 15 amino acids. Trimming took off 0 bases at V and 4 bases at J, with 13 bases between the two ends. The chain's CDR3 is CASSLATGLGYGYTF. The DNA for the CDR3 is TGTGCCAGCAGCTTGGCAACCGGACTCGGCTATGGCTACACCTTC.

This clone was found a few times. The chain is built from TRBV29-1 and TRBJ1-2; possibly TRBD1 for D (5 bases). Looked up from germline, CDR1 is SQVTM and CDR2 is ANQGSEA. V lost 0 bases, J lost 2 bases, and 13 bases lay in between. CDR3 size: 15 residues. This CDR3 reads CSVEDRGRTNYGYTF. In nucleotides, the CDR3 is TGCAGCGTTGAAGATCGCGGCAGGACAAACTATGGCTACACCTTC.

The rearrangement uses TRBV7-3 and TRBJ1-3; 7 nucleotides agree with TRBD1. The ends lost 5 bases at V and 13 bases at J; junction bases unmatched: 8. CDR1 is SGHTA and CDR2 is FQGTGA in the germline V gene. The CDR3 is 12 residues long. In nucleotides, the CDR3 is TGTGCCAGCAGCCCCGACAGGGTGGAGATATATTTT. This codes for CASSPDRVEIYF.

V is TRBV4-2 and J is TRBJ1-2, with D possibly TRBD1 on 6 matching bases. This CDR3 has 14 amino acids. Trimming took 1 base from V and 7 from J, leaving 13 bases between them. Germline V gives CDR1 LGHNA, CDR2 YNFKEQ. The DNA for the CDR3 is TGTGCCAGCAGCCAAGCACAGGGCTTTAGTGGCTACACCTTC. Translating it yields CASSQAQGFSGYTF.

The V and J genes are TRBV19 and TRBJ1-1, with 10 bases aligning to TRBD1. CDR3 length: 15 residues. Germline V gene sequence: CDR1 LNHDA, CDR2 SQIVND (reference sequence). J lost 10 bases, V lost 2 bases, and 10 bases had no gene match. CDR3 region: CASSITGQGLRGAFF. The DNA of the CDR3 is TGTGCCAGTAGTATAACGGGACAGGGGTTAAGGGGAGCTTTCTTT.

This rearrangement joins TRBV7-2 to TRBJ1-2; the D is unclear. Germline V gene lookup returns CDR1 SGHTA and CDR2 FQGNSA. CDR3 size: 12 residues. The V end lost 3 bases, the J end lost 6 bases, and 8 bases lay between the germline ends. The CDR3 bases are TGTGCCAGCAGCTTGATGCGGAATGGCTACACCTTC. Translating it yields CASSLMRNGYTF.

This clone was found once. The rearrangement links TRBV14 to TRBJ1-1; D gene uncertain. The ends were cut back, 0 bases at V and 7 bases at J, with 21 bases in the middle. Germline loops: CDR1 SGHDN, CDR2 FVKESK. This CDR3 comprises 17 residues. CDR3 sequence (DNA): TGTGCCAGCAGCCAAGATACGGGTGAACTCTTGGTGGTTGAAGCTTTCTTT. It translates to CASSQDTGELLVVEAFF.

This clone was seen a few times. The V and J genes are TRBV5-4 and TRBJ2-7, with 10 bases aligning to TRBD2. Unmatched junction bases numbered 4, after V lost 0 bases and J lost 1 base. Looked up from germline, CDR1 is SGHNT and CDR2 is YYREEE (reference sequence). The CDR3 runs 16 residues. This chain's CDR3 is CASSLVPSGGSYEQYF. The CDR3 region has the DNA TGTGCCAGCAGCTTGGTCCCTAGCGGGGGATCCTACGAGCAGTACTTC.

This chain joins TRBV11-2 and TRBJ2-1, with TRBD1 identical over 12 bases. CDR3 length: 16 amino acids. The V segment lost 3 bases and the J segment 6 bases; nucleotides outside the gene matches: 6. Germline CDR1 is SGHAT and CDR2 is FQNNGV. CDR3 protein: CASSLGTGGASNEQFF. CDR3 coding DNA: TGTGCCAGCAGCTTGGGGACAGGGGGCGCCTCCAATGAGCAGTTCTTC.

The chain combines TRBV27 with TRBJ1-2, with 7 bases fitting TRBD1. Trimming removed 0 bases from V and 3 bases from J; junction bases left unmatched: 4. Germline V gene lookup returns CDR1 MNHEY and CDR2 SMNVEV (reference sequence). The length of the CDR3 is 15 residues. CDR3 region: CASSLSGQKDYGYTF. The CDR3 DNA follows: TGTGCCAGCAGTTTATCGGGACAGAAAGACTATGGCTACACCTTC.

In its sample, this clone was seen once. The chain employs TRBV7-2 and TRBJ1-2; D is possibly TRBD1 (6 bases). V was shortened by 1 base and J by 13 bases, with 16 bases between the two germline ends. Germline CDR1 SGHTA, CDR2 FQGNSA. The CDR3 is 13 residues long. The CDR3 region is CASSLERQTGPTF. The CDR3 nucleotides read TGTGCCAGCAGCTTAGAAAGGCAGACAGGCCCCACCTTC.